Described below is a single T cell receptor (beta chain) sequence and its context. The antigen is undetermined. With the read ending 3 residues before the CDR3 end, the germline J gene is used to fill in that end. Sequencing was performed with immunoSEQ multiplex PCR; in TCRdb, only in-frame clones are kept and a portion is missing. Altogether tens of thousands of clones were found in the sample, and no singletons occur. The sample comes from a study of T cell clonality in common variable immunodeficiency. Points from the study as a whole: CVID subjects shared fewer TCRbeta clones than healthy controls did.

The CDR3 sequence is 14 residues long. With 5 bases clipped from V and 4 bases from J, the junction kept 3 bases outside the gene matches. The germline V gene encodes CDR1 SEHNR and CDR2 FQNEAQ (reference sequence). Heparinized whole blood, roughly 4.5 to 9 ml, came from each donor. What was sequenced was peripheral blood mononuclear cells. This chain joins TRBV7-9 and TRBJ2-7, with 12 nucleotides matching TRBD2. This TCR derives from a person aged 18 to 75 in good health. Partial CDR3 DNA: TGTGCCAGCAGCAGACTAGCGGGAGATTACGAG. This translates into CASSRLAGDYE. In full, the CDR3 is CASSRLAGDYEQYF.